One sample yielded the 4 T cell receptor beta chains listed below, sequenced in a study of shared clonotypes between healthy human individuals. The naive CD8 subset, CD45RO-negative cells positively selected for CCR7, excluded terminally differentiated effector memory CD45RA+ cells. TCRdb's table, derived via immunoSEQ multiplex PCR, lists solely in-frame clones and lacks some. The sample carries around 2,000,000 clones, over 85% recorded once. Material: naive CD8+ T cells sorted from blood. The receptors originated from a young man in good health.

J is TRBJ1-4 and V is TRBV19; 8 bases line up with TRBD1. Germline CDR1 LNHDA, CDR2 SQIVND (reference sequence). The trim removed 7 bases at V and 11 bases at J, leaving 12 bases unmatched. This CDR3 contains 14 residues. The CDR3 coding sequence is TGTGCCAGTACCGACGGACAGGGTACTACTAAACTGTTTTTT. Encoded protein: CASTDGQGTTKLFF.

The chain has TRBV4-1 and TRBJ2-1, with 7 bases aligning to TRBD1. The CDR3 consists of 16 residues. The germline CDR1 and CDR2 sequences are MGHRA and YSYEKL. With 0 bases clipped from V and 2 bases from J, the junction kept 4 bases outside the gene matches. CDR3 amino acids: CASSQETGAPYNEQFF. In nucleotides, the CDR3 is TGCGCCAGCAGCCAAGAAACAGGGGCCCCCTACAATGAGCAGTTCTTC.

V and J are TRBV10-1 and TRBJ2-1, with 10 bases that match TRBD2. Germline V gene lookup returns CDR1 WNHNN and CDR2 SYGVQD (reference sequence). V shed 3 bases, J shed 2 bases, and the junction held 4 bases outside the gene matches. This CDR3 is built from 16 residues. In DNA form, the CDR3 reads TGCGCCAGCAGTGATTCTGGACTAGCGGCCTACAATGAGCAGTTCTTC. The encoded protein is CASSDSGLAAYNEQFF.

The rearrangement links TRBV5-1 to TRBJ2-7, with 10 bases that match TRBD1. The CDR3 is 14 residues long. Germline assignment: CDR1 SGHRS and CDR2 YFSETQ. The V gene end was trimmed by 4 bases and the J gene end by 3 bases; junction bases not matched to a gene: 4. The CDR3: CASSLTGGGYEQYF. In nucleotides, the CDR3 is TGCGCCAGCAGCCTGACAGGGGGCGGCTACGAGCAGTACTTC.